A selection of T cell receptor beta chains follows, all from one sample in a study of response to subunit inactivated influenza vaccine. One entry per CDR3 protein results from TCRdb running MiXCR on the RT-PCR reads. The table lists about 540,000 distinct CDR3 sequences, roughly 25% of them singletons. In addition, the sample was reused for a study of T cells expressing NK-cell markers.

The starting material was CD4+ T cells sorted from PBMCs, obtained 12 days after vaccination. These receptors all stem from a man aged 45-60 years who received an inactivated influenza vaccine. The CDR3 runs from the conserved cysteine through the conserved F or W. D genes are given only for firm matches. For some rows the clone size is stated as once, few or many, or as a class when expanded; others skip it.

j_call	d_call	v_call	clone_size	cdr3_nt	cdr3_aa
TRBJ2-2	TRBD2	TRBV7-2	-	TGTGCCAGCAGCTTAGTAGCGCTAGCGGGAGCTGCCGGGGAGCTGTTTTTT	CASSLVALAGAAGELFF
TRBJ1-6	-	TRBV5-5	few	TGTGCCAGCAGCCGTCAGGGGACGGGAGATAATTCACCCCTCCACTTT	CASSRQGTGDNSPLHF
TRBJ2-5	-	TRBV11-1	-	TGTGCCAGCAGCTCATCCCAGACCCAGTACTTC	CASSSSQTQYF
TRBJ2-1	-	TRBV20-1	-	TGCAGTGCTAGAGATTCGCTAGCGAGATACAATGAGCAGTTCTTC	CSARDSLARYNEQFF
TRBJ2-3	TRBD2	TRBV6-1	few	TGTGCCAGCTCCGGGACTAGCGGGAGGGATACGCAGTATTTT	CASSGTSGRDTQYF
TRBJ2-3	-	TRBV7-9	many	TGTGCCAGCAGCCCCAAACACAGGGTAGGAGATACGCAGTATTTT	CASSPKHRVGDTQYF
TRBJ2-2	-	TRBV12-3/TRBV12-4	-	TGTGCCAGCAGTTTTGAGCGCAGCCGAACCGGGGAGCTGTTTTTT	CASSFERSRTGELFF
TRBJ2-5	TRBD2	TRBV6-5	once	TGTGCCAGCAGTTATAGGCGGGAGGGCCAAGAGACCCAGTACTTC	CASSYRREGQETQYF
TRBJ2-1	TRBD1	TRBV6-1	few	TGTGCCAGCAGGAACGCGGGACAGGGGGCTCACAATGAGCAGTTCTTC	CASRNAGQGAHNEQFF
TRBJ2-7	-	TRBV12-3/TRBV12-4	-	TGTGCCAGCAGTCCCAGGTCCCCCTACGAGCAGTACTTC	CASSPRSPYEQYF
TRBJ2-2	-	TRBV29-1	few	TGCAGCGTTGTCGGACAGCCTAACACCGGGGAGCTGTTTTTT	CSVVGQPNTGELFF
TRBJ2-6	-	TRBV15	few	TGTGCCACCAGCAGAGGAGCGGGCTCTGGGGCCAACGTCCTGACTTTC	CATSRGAGSGANVLTF
TRBJ2-3	-	TRBV20-1	-	TGCAGTGCTCCCCGCGGGGGCGCCACAGATACGCAGTATTTT	CSAPRGGATDTQYF
TRBJ2-7	-	TRBV27	-	TGTGCCAGCAGTCTCTCCGGGGAGTACGAGCAGTACTTC	CASSLSGEYEQYF
TRBJ1-6	-	TRBV21-1	-	TGTGCCAGCAGGGAATGGGCCCTCCACTTT	CASREWALHF
TRBJ2-1	-	TRBV5-4	few	TGTGCCAGCAGCTTGGCGGCGGGATCCTACAATGAGCAGTTCTTC	CASSLAAGSYNEQFF
TRBJ1-2	-	TRBV12-3/TRBV12-4	few	TGTGCCAGCAGTCCTCCGGTGGGCGGCTACACCTTC	CASSPPVGGYTF
TRBJ2-7	TRBD2	TRBV19	-	TGTGCCAGTAGTTCCGGGGGACTAGCGGGAGACGAGCAGTACTTC	CASSSGGLAGDEQYF
TRBJ1-5	-	TRBV3-1	once	TGTGCCAGCAGCCAGGGCCAGCATCAGCCCCAGCATTTT	CASSQGQHQPQHF
TRBJ2-5	TRBD2	TRBV6-2/TRBV6-3	-	TGTGCCAGCATCTTGTCCGGACTAGGAGGAGAGACCCAGTACTTC	CASILSGLGGETQYF
TRBJ2-3	-	TRBV4-2	-	TGTGCCAGCAGCCAGAAGATGGGGCAGGCAGATACGCAGTATTTT	CASSQKMGQADTQYF
TRBJ2-2	-	TRBV11-2	-	TGTGCCAGCAGCAGTCTCCGGACCCAGCCGAGTAGGGGGACCGGGGAGCTGTTTTTT	CASSSLRTQPSRGTGELFF
TRBJ2-3	-	TRBV7-8	few	TGTGCCAGCAGGGACGGGGAGAGTGGGAATACGCAGTATTTT	CASRDGESGNTQYF
TRBJ2-1	TRBD1	TRBV7-2	-	TGTGCCAGCAGCTTCGTGCGTAGGGGGCGGATGAACAATGAGCAGTTCTTC	CASSFVRRGRMNNEQFF
TRBJ2-2	TRBD2	TRBV12-3/TRBV12-4	few	TGTGCCAGCAGTTCTGGGGGCAGGCTAAACCTAGCGGGAGTGTACACCGGGGAGCTGTTTTTT	CASSSGGRLNLAGVYTGELFF
TRBJ2-3	-	TRBV11-2	-	TGTGCCAGCAGCGGAACAGGGTATACGCAGTATTTT	CASSGTGYTQYF
TRBJ1-2	-	TRBV20-1	-	TGCAGTGCTATGGCTGGCTACACCTTC	CSAMAGYTF
TRBJ1-1	TRBD1	TRBV3-1	-	TGTGCCAGCAGCCCAGACAGGGGAAATGCTTTCTTT	CASSPDRGNAFF
TRBJ1-6	-	TRBV6-1	-	TGTGCCAGCAGCGGACAGTTTAATTCACCCCTCCACTTT	CASSGQFNSPLHF
TRBJ2-3	-	TRBV21-1	once	TGTGCCCGCAAGCTGGAATGGGCGGAGAGCACAGATACGCAGTATTTT	CARKLEWAESTDTQYF
TRBJ2-1	-	TRBV27	-	TGTGCCAGCACTCCAGCGGGTACCCAAGCTGAGCAGTTCTTC	CASTPAGTQAEQFF
TRBJ2-3	-	TRBV3-1	-	TGTGCCAGCAGCCATATGACGGATAGCACAGATACGCAGTGTTTT	CASSHMTDSTDTQCF
TRBJ1-5	TRBD1	TRBV6-1	-	TGTGCCAGCAGGGGACAGGGGTACGGCAATCAGCCCCAGCATTTT	CASRGQGYGNQPQHF
TRBJ2-3	-	TRBV6-1	-	TGTGCCAGCAGTGACGGCGCAGATACGCAGTATTTT	CASSDGADTQYF
TRBJ2-7	-	TRBV6-2/TRBV6-3	-	TGTGCCAGCAGTGACAGGAACTCCTACGAGCAGTACTTC	CASSDRNSYEQYF
TRBJ1-1	-	TRBV20-1	-	TGCAGTGCTAGAGTACCCCAGGGAGGGAGGACTGAAGCTTTCTTT	CSARVPQGGRTEAFF
TRBJ2-1	TRBD2	TRBV20-1	few	TGCAGTGCTTGGACTAGCGGGAGCTCCTACAATGAGCAGTTCTTC	CSAWTSGSSYNEQFF
TRBJ1-1	TRBD1	TRBV10-3	few	TGTGCCATCAGTTCAGGGGGTATGACTGAAGCTTTCTTT	CAISSGGMTEAFF
TRBJ2-1	TRBD2	TRBV25-1	-	TGTGCCAGCAGAGACATACTAGCGGGGGGGGACAATGAGCAGTTCTTC	CASRDILAGGDNEQFF
TRBJ2-4	TRBD2	TRBV20-1	few	TGCAGTGCCGGGACTAGCGGTTACATAGCCAAAAACATTCAGTACTTC	CSAGTSGYIAKNIQYF
TRBJ2-7	TRBD1	TRBV6-2/TRBV6-3	few	TGTGCCAGCACCCAGGGACAGGGGATCTACGAGCAGTACTTC	CASTQGQGIYEQYF
TRBJ1-1	TRBD1	TRBV5-1	many	TGCGCCAGCGGGCGGGACAGTTACACTGAAGCTTTCTTT	CASGRDSYTEAFF
TRBJ2-1	-	TRBV12-3/TRBV12-4	many	TGTGCCAGCAGTTTTGCTAGCGTAAATGAGCAGTTCTTC	CASSFASVNEQFF
TRBJ2-1	-	TRBV5-1	many	TGCGCCAGCAGCTTGGAACAGCATGAGCAGTTCTTC	CASSLEQHEQFF
TRBJ2-2	TRBD1	TRBV11-2	-	TGTGCCAGCAGCACCCGACAGGGCCCCGGGGAGCTGTTTTTT	CASSTRQGPGELFF
TRBJ2-2	-	TRBV29-1	few	TGCAGCGCCCGCCCGGGAGAAACAAACACCGGGGAGCTGTTTTTT	CSARPGETNTGELFF
TRBJ2-7	-	TRBV6-2/TRBV6-3	-	TGTGCCAGCAGTTACTTCGGAGGATCAGCCTACGAGCAGTACTTC	CASSYFGGSAYEQYF
TRBJ2-3	-	TRBV6-6	once	TGTGCCAGCAGTATTTGGGCAACAGATACGCAGTATTTT	CASSIWATDTQYF
TRBJ2-1	TRBD2	TRBV11-2	-	TGTGCCAGCAGCTTAGGGGACTACTCGAGGAGTGAGCAGTTCTTC	CASSLGDYSRSEQFF
TRBJ2-4	-	TRBV2	few	TGTGCCAGCAGTGAACATCCCTCGCCCCTACTACTAGCCAAAAACATTCAGTACTTC	CASSEHPSPLLLAKNIQYF
TRBJ1-3	-	TRBV6-1	-	TGTGCCAGCAGTCAAAGGGGGGGTTCTGGAAACACCATATATTTT	CASSQRGGSGNTIYF
TRBJ2-3	-	TRBV6-5	few	TGTGCCAGCAGTTACGGTTTGGGGGGGGGCCAAGATACGCAGTATTTT	CASSYGLGGGQDTQYF
TRBJ2-1	TRBD2	TRBV20-1	many	TGCAGTGCCCACGGGGGGACCAGCCAAATCTCCTACAATGAGCAGTTCTTC	CSAHGGTSQISYNEQFF
TRBJ2-1	-	TRBV10-3	-	TGTGCCATCAGTGACCAGGGGCTCCGTAATGAGCAGTTCTTC	CAISDQGLRNEQFF
TRBJ1-2	-	TRBV15	few	TGTGCCACCAGCAGAGATCAACAGGCTAACTATGGCTACACCTTC	CATSRDQQANYGYTF
TRBJ2-2	-	TRBV27	-	TGTGCCAGCAGTCCCCTCCCCGGGTCAAGAGCGAACACCGGGGAGCTGTTTTTT	CASSPLPGSRANTGELFF
TRBJ2-7	-	TRBV10-3	few	TGTGCCATCAGTGATGGGACTGCCTACGAGCAGTACTTC	CAISDGTAYEQYF